The clone carrying this T cell receptor beta chain showed up just once. The data derive from a study of CD8 T cells in Susac syndrome. Looked up from germline, CDR1 is MNHEY and CDR2 is SVGEGT. The CDR3 covers 20 residues. Trimming cost V 7 bases and J 2 bases, with 30 bases left between them. RNA amounts of roughly 0.45 to 1 ug underwent reverse transcription with random hexamers. Amplification of TCR beta CDR3 spanned 54 Vbeta and 13 Jbeta via immunoSEQ multiplex PCR. TCRdb passed the immunoSEQ multiplex PCR reads through MiXCR, listing each CDR3 protein once. The sample contains a few hundred thousand distinct CDR3 sequences, about 94% of which appear only once.

This clonotype was obtained from a human donor with Susac syndrome. The V gene is TRBV6-2 or TRBV6-3, the J gene TRBJ1-5, with D tentatively TRBD1 (5 bases). Sequenced input: CD4+ T cells from PBMCs. For the CDR3, the DNA is TGTGCCAGCAACAACAGGTTCATGAATTCGGTAGCTGGTGGCAATCAGCCCCAGCATTTT. As protein: CASNNRFMNSVAGGNQPQHF.